These 17 T cell receptor beta chains originate from one sample sequenced in a study of early stage breast cancer tumors. Sequencing used immunoSEQ multiplex PCR; TCRdb keeps in-frame clones, though not all of them. The profile shows roughly 56,000 clones, about 83% of them singletons. The source material was blood. These receptors were collected from a person in their twenties or thirties with breast cancer.

The CDR3 protein is CASSWGLTYEQYF. CDR3 sequence (DNA): TGTGCCAGCAGCTGGGGACTGACCTACGAGCAGTACTTC. The chain combines TRBV7-9 with TRBJ2-7; weak D call: TRBD2 (6 bases). Deletions cut 4 bases from V and 2 bases from J, with 9 bases between. The CDR3 consists of 13 residues. Germline-derived CDR1 and CDR2 are SEHNR and FQNEAQ (reference sequence).

This chain connects TRBV21-1 to TRBJ2-2; whether TRBD1, the table's D call, matches the DNA was not checked. TRBV21-1 is given as a pseudogene. The CDR3 runs to 17 residues. CDR3 sequence reads: CASSKWKKGGGTGELFF. CDR3 coding DNA: TGTGCCAGCAGCAAATGGAAAAAAGGGGGCGGCACCGGGGAGCTGTTTTTT.

The V call is TRBV5-6, the J call TRBJ1-4; D not resolved. The ends were cut back, 5 bases at V and 12 bases at J, with 20 bases in the middle. The CDR3 totals 14 residues. Germline CDR1 and CDR2: SGHDT and YYEEEE. CDR3 in amino acids: CASSPGGEVPELFF. As DNA, the CDR3 is TGTGCCAGCAGTCCGGGTGGAGAGGTGCCAGAACTGTTTTTT.

The J gene is TRBJ1-6, the V gene TRBV27, with D maybe TRBD1 (5 bases). V was trimmed by 8 bases and J by 3 bases, leaving 8 bases between them. CDR3 length: 13 residues. Germline CDR1 MNHEY, CDR2 SMNVEV (reference sequence). This chain's CDR3 is CASGDGYNSPLHF. For the CDR3, the DNA is TGTGCCAGCGGGGACGGCTATAATTCACCCCTCCACTTT.

This rearrangement joins TRBV5-6 to TRBJ1-1; maybe TRBD1 (6 bases). This CDR3 comprises 12 residues. V gave up 1 base and J gave up 11 bases, with 12 bases separating them. CDR1 SGHDT and CDR2 YYEEEE come from the germline V gene. The CDR3 nucleotides read TGTGCCAGCAGCTTGACAGGGAATATGGCTTTCTTT. Amino acid sequence: CASSLTGNMAFF.

The chain joins TRBV6-1 to TRBJ2-2; D might be TRBD2 (6 bases). The CDR3 contains 17 residues. V dropped 2 bases and J dropped 4 bases, with 17 bases sitting between them. CDR1 is MNHNS, CDR2 SASEGT, per germline. For the CDR3, the DNA is TGTGCCAGCAGTGAATTTAGGGGTAGCGGTAGCACCGGGGAGCTGTTTTTT. Translated, it gives CASSEFRGSGSTGELFF.

This clone was recorded a few times. This chain connects TRBV27 to TRBJ1-2; 8 nucleotides align to TRBD1. The CDR3 has 15 residues. The germline V gene has CDR1 MNHEY and CDR2 SMNVEV (reference sequence). V lost 5 bases and J lost 3; bases outside the gene matches: 8. The CDR3 nucleotides are TGTGCCAGCAGTCCAGACAGGGGTTGGTACTATGGCTACACCTTC. Protein: CASSPDRGWYYGYTF.

The chain is built from TRBV3-1 (or the pseudogene TRBV3-2) and TRBJ2-7; D gene ambiguous. CDR1 and CDR2 (germline): LGHDT, YNNKEL (reference sequence). V shed 1 base and J shed 11 bases, with 3 bases lying between them. The CDR3 is made up of 9 amino acids. This chain's CDR3 is CASSQVEYF. DNA of the CDR3: TGTGCCAGCAGCCAAGTAGAGTACTTC.

The rearrangement joins TRBV15 to TRBJ2-1; 10 nucleotides agree with TRBD1. V lost 5 bases, J lost 2 bases, and 3 bases stayed unmatched. Germline V lookup: CDR1 LNHNV, CDR2 YYDKDF (reference sequence). There are 15 residues in the CDR3. CDR3 loop: CATSLDRGTYNEQFF. The CDR3 DNA reads TGTGCCACCAGCCTGGACAGGGGGACCTACAATGAGCAGTTCTTC.

This clone has a handful of counts. The chain combines TRBV4-2 with TRBJ1-6; 10 bases map to TRBD1. V shed 4 bases, J shed 9 bases, and the junction held 12 bases outside the gene matches. This CDR3 spans 17 amino acids. From germline, CDR1 is LGHNA and CDR2 YNFKEQ. DNA for the CDR3: TGTGCCAGCAGCCTGGGACAGGGGCGGAGGGTAATTTCACCCCTCCACTTT. Its translation: CASSLGQGRRVISPLHF.

This clone was seen just once. The gene calls are TRBV2 and TRBJ1-1; no clear D. Per germline, CDR1 SNHLY and CDR2 FYNNEI. CDR3 length equals 13 residues. The V end lost 7 bases, the J end lost 2 bases, and 11 bases lay between the germline ends. CDR3 in amino acids: CASNRDPNTEAFF. Here the CDR3 DNA reads TGTGCCAGCAATAGGGATCCAAACACTGAAGCTTTCTTT.

This chain joins TRBV27 and TRBJ1-2, with D unclear. Germline V gene lookup returns CDR1 MNHEY and CDR2 SMNVEV (reference sequence). CDR3 length: 15 residues. The V end lost 2 bases, the J end lost 2 bases, and 12 bases lay between the germline ends. DNA for the CDR3: TGTGCCAGCAGTTTAGGTCTCGGCCAGAACTATGGCTACACCTTC. Its translation is CASSLGLGQNYGYTF.

Only a few counts were recorded for this clone. V is TRBV6-1 and J is TRBJ1-1; no clear D. The CDR3 is 14 amino acids. Germline V gene data show CDR1 as MNHNS and CDR2 as SASEGT. V was clipped by 3 bases and J by 6 bases, with 14 bases between them. The CDR3 DNA is TGTGCCAGCAGTGAGGGGTACTCGGGCGCTGAAGCTTTCTTT. This gives the protein CASSEGYSGAEAFF.

This clone occurred once. The rearrangement links TRBV6-5 to TRBJ2-1, with 7 bases that match TRBD2. CDR1 MNHEY and CDR2 SVGAGI come from the germline V gene. The CDR3 has 14 amino acids. V shed 6 bases and J 3 bases; nucleotides not matched to a gene: 5. The CDR3 DNA reads as TGTGCCAGCAGCTCCGGACTAGACTACAATGAGCAGTTCTTC. Its translation is CASSSGLDYNEQFF.

The chain joins TRBV4-3 to TRBJ2-7; D is undetermined. The V gene lost 0 bases and the J gene lost 0 bases, with 9 bases spanning the gap. Germline-derived CDR1 and CDR2 are LGHNA and YSLEER. The CDR3 consists of 15 residues. CDR3 residues: CASSQDLYNSYEQYF. For the CDR3, the DNA is TGCGCCAGCAGCCAAGATCTTTACAACTCCTACGAGCAGTACTTC.

This clone was counted between two and nine times. This chain joins TRBV2 and TRBJ1-4, with D possibly being TRBD1 (6 bases). CDR1 and CDR2 from the germline V gene are SNHLY and FYNNEI. The V end was cut by 9 bases, the J end by 4 bases, with 12 bases between. The CDR3 totals 13 residues. CDR3: CASEGGLNEKLFF. For the CDR3, the DNA is TGTGCCAGTGAAGGGGGTCTTAATGAAAAACTGTTTTTT.

The chain has TRBV25-1 and TRBJ2-1; unclear D gene. CDR3 size: 12 residues. The ends were cut back, 0 bases at V and 12 bases at J, with 9 bases in the middle. Germline CDR1 is MGHDK and CDR2 is SYGVNS. The CDR3 here is CASSEYRWGQFF. CDR3 bases: TGTGCCAGCAGTGAATATCGGTGGGGGCAGTTCTTC.